The entry below gives a single T cell receptor (beta chain) sequence along with its context. A far larger clone is off by one base, so a read error is likely. A single record per CDR3 protein comes from TCRdb applying MiXCR to the PCR reads. The table records 8,000 to 10,000 distinct CDR3 sequences, 23% of them present only once. This sample was included in a study of CXCR3 chemokines and chemotherapy response in bladder cancer. The CDR3 is 13 amino acids. The receptor was isolated from a human donor with bladder cancer that did not respond to neoadjuvant chemotherapy. Sampling took place from a patient whose treatment included neoadjuvant chemotherapy. The chain is built from TRBV12-3 or TRBV12-4 and TRBJ2-2; D is ambiguous. Written as DNA, the CDR3 is TGTGGCAGCAGTTCAAGTAACACCGGGGAGCTGTTTTTT. Translated: CGSSSSNTGELFF.